Listed below are T cell receptor beta chains from one sample, sequenced in a study of control samples from healthy donors and cancer patients. Measured with immunoSEQ multiplex PCR; TCRdb has only the in-frame clones, and not every one. The table shows around 150,000 clones, with 85% to 90% occurring only once. Sequencing was done on a sample of blood. These receptor sequences come from a man between 18 and 35 years old in good health. Both conserved end residues are part of each CDR3. Fields, in order: clone size, D gene, J gene, V gene, CDR3 protein, CDR3 DNA. A D gene is named only where the DNA matches it firmly. Clone sizes are given selectively: once, few, many, or a class where the clone is expanded.

>-|-|TRBJ2-5|TRBV18
CASSQQETQYF
TGTGCCAGCTCACAACAAGAGACCCAGTACTTC
>-|-|TRBJ2-7|TRBV18
CASSPMGDSYEQYF
TGTGCCAGCTCTCCCATGGGGGATTCCTACGAGCAGTACTTC
>-|TRBD1|TRBJ1-5|TRBV3-1/TRBV3-2
CASSQQGAENQPQHF
TGTGCCAGCAGCCAGCAGGGGGCAGAAAATCAGCCCCAGCATTTT
>-|-|TRBJ1-2|TRBV5-6
CASRNQGSYGYTF
TGTGCCAGCAGAAATCAGGGGAGCTATGGCTACACCTTC
>-|TRBD1|TRBJ2-7|TRBV27
CASSFLGQGFHEQYF
TGTGCCAGCAGTTTTTTGGGACAGGGTTTCCACGAGCAGTACTTC
>-|-|TRBJ1-1|TRBV30
CAWSGSGAWVGTEAFF
TGTGCCTGGAGTGGTAGTGGGGCGTGGGTGGGCACTGAAGCTTTCTTT
>-|-|TRBJ1-2|TRBV29-1
CSVLSVETSYGYTF
TGCAGCGTTTTATCAGTTGAGACTTCCTATGGCTACACCTTC
>-|-|TRBJ2-2|TRBV3-1/TRBV3-2
CASSQDHGTGELFF
TGTGCCAGCAGCCAAGATCACGGCACCGGGGAGCTGTTTTTT
>-|-|TRBJ1-5|TRBV19
CASTFQGEQPQHF
TGTGCCAGTACTTTTCAGGGTGAGCAGCCCCAGCATTTT
>-|TRBD1|TRBJ2-7|TRBV30
CAWSVGTGVLHEQYF
TGTGCCTGGAGTGTAGGGACAGGGGTCCTCCACGAGCAGTACTTC
>-|-|TRBJ2-7|TRBV7-3
CATLLGDGHEQYF
TGTGCCACTCTACTAGGGGACGGCCACGAGCAGTACTTC
>-|TRBD2|TRBJ2-2|TRBV6-5
CASSYSGRGAGELFF
TGTGCCAGCAGTTACTCGGGGAGGGGAGCCGGGGAGCTGTTTTTT
>-|TRBD1|TRBJ2-5|TRBV28
CASSFPLLGQGFRETQYF
TGTGCCAGCAGTTTCCCACTCCTCGGACAGGGATTTAGGGAGACCCAGTACTTC
>once|-|TRBJ2-7|TRBV28
CASSPTGTVEQYF
TGTGCCAGCAGTCCTACAGGGACGGTCGAGCAGTACTTC
>-|TRBD1|TRBJ2-1|TRBV2
CARRTGTAQFF
TGTGCCAGGCGAACCGGGACAGCGCAGTTCTTC
>-|-|TRBJ1-2|TRBV15
CATSRVRQDRLDGYTF
TGTGCCACCAGCAGGGTACGACAGGACCGCCTAGATGGCTACACCTTC
>-|-|TRBJ1-5|TRBV18
CASSRAGTQDSNQPQHF
TGTGCCAGCTCACGTGCCGGGACACAGGATAGCAATCAGCCCCAGCATTTT
>-|-|TRBJ2-3|TRBV5-1
CASSLAVYTDTQYF
TGCGCCAGCAGTCTAGCTGTCTACACAGATACGCAGTATTTT
>-|-|TRBJ2-7|TRBV4-3
CASSQEGEDEQYF
TGCGCCAGCAGCCAGGAGGGGGAAGACGAGCAGTACTTC
>-|TRBD1|TRBJ2-7|TRBV7-9
CASSEGQGNYEQYF
TGTGCCAGCAGCGAAGGACAGGGGAACTACGAGCAGTACTTC
>-|-|TRBJ2-1|TRBV7-9
CASSSPDFYNEQFF
TGTGCCAGCAGCTCGCCGGACTTTTACAATGAGCAGTTCTTC
>-|-|TRBJ2-7|TRBV27
CASSSGLSWEQYF
TGTGCCAGCAGTTCCGGACTCTCTTGGGAGCAGTACTTC
>-|TRBD1|TRBJ1-3|TRBV7-2
CASSSRQGTSGNTIYF
TGTGCCAGCAGCTCTCGACAGGGGACTTCCGGAAACACCATATATTTT
>-|-|TRBJ2-5|TRBV19
CASATGTEETQYF
TGTGCCAGTGCCACGGGGACGGAGGAGACCCAGTACTTC
>-|-|TRBJ1-3|TRBV19
CASSTGGIGPSGNTIYF
TGTGCCAGTAGTACGGGAGGCATAGGACCCTCTGGAAACACCATATATTTT
>-|-|TRBJ2-3|TRBV7-2
CASSSVSGAWDTQYF
TGTGCCAGCAGCTCCGTCTCTGGGGCTTGGGATACGCAGTATTTT
>-|-|TRBJ2-7|TRBV4-1
CASSQGHGVSYEQYF
TGCGCCAGCAGCCAAGGGCACGGGGTCTCCTACGAGCAGTACTTC
>-|-|TRBJ1-2|TRBV6-5
CASSLRQSYGYTF
TGTGCCAGCAGTCTCCGACAGTCTTATGGCTACACCTTC
>-|TRBD2|TRBJ2-1|TRBV5-4
CASSPGLASNEQFF
TGTGCCAGCAGCCCAGGACTAGCCTCCAATGAGCAGTTCTTC
>-|TRBD1|TRBJ2-2|TRBV3-1/TRBV3-2
CASSPWTGGIPRGGELFF
TGTGCCAGCAGCCCCTGGACAGGGGGTATTCCTAGGGGCGGGGAGCTGTTTTTT
>-|TRBD2|TRBJ2-5|TRBV2
CASSEGTSGGTQYF
TGTGCCAGCAGTGAAGGGACTAGCGGGGGGACCCAGTACTTC
>-|-|TRBJ2-1|TRBV4-3
CASSQGKGGGQFF
TGCGCCAGCAGCCAAGGGAAGGGTGGGGGGCAGTTCTTC
>-|-|TRBJ1-1|TRBV5-4
CASSLYTMNTEAFF
TGTGCCAGCAGCTTGTACACCATGAACACTGAAGCTTTCTTT
>once|TRBD1|TRBJ1-1|TRBV5-1
CASSASVGTGNTEAFF
TGCGCCAGCAGCGCTTCCGTAGGGACAGGGAACACTGAAGCTTTCTTT
>-|-|TRBJ1-4|TRBV5-1
CASSQGTVSTNEKLFF
TGCGCCAGCAGCCAGGGGACGGTTTCAACTAATGAAAAACTGTTTTTT
>-|TRBD1|TRBJ2-5|TRBV7-7
CASSTTGGGQETQYF
TGTGCCAGCAGCACTACAGGGGGCGGCCAAGAGACCCAGTACTTC
>-|-|TRBJ1-1|TRBV30
CAWNVIGDGDTEAFF
TGTGCCTGGAATGTTATTGGGGACGGGGACACTGAAGCTTTCTTT
>-|TRBD1|TRBJ2-7|TRBV5-1
CASSSQGADEQYF
TGCGCCAGCAGCTCACAGGGGGCGGACGAGCAGTACTTC
>-|-|TRBJ2-2|TRBV4-2
CASSQELLGNTGELFF
TGTGCCAGCAGCCAAGAACTCCTCGGGAACACCGGGGAGCTGTTTTTT
>-|TRBD1|TRBJ1-2|TRBV28
CASSFNFDRVDYGYTF
TGTGCCAGCAGTTTCAACTTCGACAGGGTCGACTATGGCTACACCTTC
>-|-|TRBJ2-3|TRBV2
CASRLLGKGTSTDTQYF
TGTGCCAGCAGGCTGCTCGGTAAGGGGACCTCCACAGATACGCAGTATTTT
>-|-|TRBJ2-6|TRBV7-2
CASRGNLGFSGANVLTF
TGTGCCAGCAGGGGCAATCTAGGGTTCTCTGGGGCCAACGTCCTGACTTTC
>-|-|TRBJ1-2|TRBV7-9
CASSLGTGKPYGYTF
TGTGCCAGCAGCTTGGGTACAGGGAAACCCTATGGCTACACCTTC
>-|-|TRBJ1-4|TRBV18
CASSPDNGNEKLFF
TGTGCCAGCTCACCGGACAACGGTAATGAAAAACTGTTTTTT
>once|-|TRBJ1-6|TRBV7-6
CASSAQTLISYNSPLHF
TGTGCCAGCAGCGCCCAGACACTAATCTCCTATAATTCACCCCTCCACTTT
>-|TRBD1|TRBJ1-6|TRBV27
CASSSSGTVNSPLHF
TGTGCCAGCAGTTCCTCCGGGACAGTCAATTCACCCCTCCACTTT
>many|TRBD2|TRBJ2-1|TRBV6-1
CASSEMAGGPNEQFF
TGTGCCAGCAGTGAAATGGCGGGGGGGCCAAATGAGCAGTTCTTC
>-|-|TRBJ1-4|TRBV4-3
CASSQVGGAGYEKLFF
TGCGCCAGCAGCCAAGTTGGGGGAGCGGGTTATGAAAAACTGTTTTTT